This T cell receptor (beta chain) was recovered during a study of T cell responses to AZD1222 COVID-19 vaccine. General study results and limits: Repertoire sampling occurred only after the peak T cell response.

With respect to this clone: Its antigen is still unknown.

Assay used: immunoSEQ multiplex PCR; TCRdb lists only in-frame clones, some missing. The sample lists approximately 160,000 clones; roughly 90% were seen once. The CDR3 covers 16 residues. Trimming shortened V by 6 bases and J by 4 bases, and 18 bases separated the two germline ends. The V gene's germline CDR1 is MDHEN and CDR2 SYDVKM. The rearrangement uses TRBV28 and TRBJ1-4; TRBD1 is a possible D gene (6 bases). The starting material was peripheral blood, obtained on day 0 of AZD1222 vaccination. This clonotype was sampled from an adult in good health. CDR3: CASSFGGGAINEKLFF. CDR3 nucleotide sequence: TGTGCCAGCAGCTTTGGGGGCGGGGCCATTAATGAAAAACTGTTTTTT.